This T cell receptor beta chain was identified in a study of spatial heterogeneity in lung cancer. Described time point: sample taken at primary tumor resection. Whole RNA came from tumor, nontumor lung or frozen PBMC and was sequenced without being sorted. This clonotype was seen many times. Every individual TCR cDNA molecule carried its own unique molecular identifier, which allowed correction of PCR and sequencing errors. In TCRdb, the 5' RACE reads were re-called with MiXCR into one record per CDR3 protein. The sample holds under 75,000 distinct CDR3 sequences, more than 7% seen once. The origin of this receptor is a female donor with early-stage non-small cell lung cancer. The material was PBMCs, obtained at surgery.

CDR3 loop: CASSQVYGPEAFF. CDR3 DNA: TGTGCCAGCAGCCAAGTTTACGGGCCCGAAGCTTTCTTT. The chain links TRBV4-2 to TRBJ1-1, with no clear D. Germline CDR1 reads LGHNA; CDR2 reads YNFKEQ. The CDR3 runs 13 residues. Trimming took 1 base from V and 8 from J, leaving 11 bases between them.